What follows describes a single TCR beta chain. Its antigen is as yet unknown. The record originates from a study of identical twins. Study-wide results and caveats: In zero-insertion analyses, partial confounding could arise from invariant MAIT and iNKT cells. Modelling approaches yielded underestimates of out-of-frame TCR alpha sharing between monozygotic twins.

Template switching added a universal primer site; cDNA carried unique molecular identifiers. TCRdb fed the 5' RACE reads into MiXCR, producing one record per CDR3 protein. There are around 690,000 distinct CDR3 sequences in the sample; 21% occur only once, and 4% to 5.5% lies in the top ten. The same sample was also studied in work on T cells expressing NK-cell markers.

The TCR comes from a woman in her late teens or twenties in good health. The sequenced material came from PBMCs.

CDR3 in DNA: TGTGCCAGCAGTTACTCGAAGGGTATAGGAGGAGGGGTATATGGCTACACCTTC. Translation gives CASSYSKGIGGGVYGYTF. The J gene is TRBJ1-2, the V gene TRBV6-5; possibly TRBD1 for D (5 bases). The V and J ends lost 0 bases and 5 bases respectively, with 22 bases between them. The CDR3 contains 18 residues. Germline-derived CDR1 and CDR2 are MNHEY and SVGAGI.